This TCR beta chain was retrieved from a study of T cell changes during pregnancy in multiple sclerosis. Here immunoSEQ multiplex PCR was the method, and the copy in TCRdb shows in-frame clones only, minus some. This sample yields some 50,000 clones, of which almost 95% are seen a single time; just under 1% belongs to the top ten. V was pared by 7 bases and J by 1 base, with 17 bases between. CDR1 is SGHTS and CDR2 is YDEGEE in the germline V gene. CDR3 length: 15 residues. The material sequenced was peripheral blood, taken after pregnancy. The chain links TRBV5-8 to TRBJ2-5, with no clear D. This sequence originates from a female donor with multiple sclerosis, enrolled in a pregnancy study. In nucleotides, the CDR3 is TGTGCCAGCGCCATCCCCGGTCTACGCCAAGAGACCCAGTACTTC. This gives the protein CASAIPGLRQETQYF.